Below are 11 T cell receptor beta chains sequenced from a single sample in a study of Ad26.COV2.S vaccination and SARS-CoV-2 variants. The assay was immunoSEQ multiplex PCR, and TCRdb's table has in-frame clones only and misses some. The data show approximately 410,000 clones, roughly 90% seen once. Documented treatment: around 19 received Ad26.COV2.S at low or high dose, single or two shots; 5 received placebo; per-sample allocation not given. Day 63 after the first injection of vaccine or placebo was the sampling time. This specimen was peripheral blood, taken in a trial of Ad26.COV2.S vaccine versus placebo. The receptors originated from a person between 18 and 65 years old who received the Ad26.COV2.S COVID-19 vaccine or a placebo.

The chain uses TRBV5-1 and TRBJ2-7; tentative D call: TRBD2 (5 bases). Germline V lookup: CDR1 SGHRS, CDR2 YFSETQ. V lost 1 base, J lost 8 bases, and 13 bases lay in between. This CDR3 region has 13 residues. The CDR3 DNA follows: TGCGCCAGCAGCTTGTGGAGCGGACGCCAGCAGTACTTC. Its protein product is CASSLWSGRQQYF.

The rearrangement uses TRBV2 and TRBJ2-6; no clear D. Per the germline V gene, CDR1 is SNHLY and CDR2 is FYNNEI. The CDR3 is 13 amino acids. The V end lost 6 bases, the J end lost 1 base, and 4 bases lay between the germline ends. The CDR3 nucleotides read TGTGCCAGCAGCCCTTCTGGGGCCAACGTCCTGACTTTC. Its protein product is CASSPSGANVLTF. Using reference TRBV2 and TRBJ2-6 for the parts outside the CDR3, the full variable domain is EPEVTQTPSHQVTQMGQEVILRCVPISNHLYFYWYRQILGQKVEFLVSFYNNEISEKSEIFDDQFSVERPDGSNFTLKIRSTKLEDSAMYFCASSPSGANVLTFGAGSRLTVL.

The chain combines TRBV7-9 with TRBJ1-5; TRBD1 matches 7 bases. Unmatched junction bases numbered 3, after V lost 5 bases and J lost 5 bases. There are 13 residues in the CDR3. In germline, CDR1 is SEHNR, CDR2 FQNEAQ (reference sequence). Written as DNA, the CDR3 is TGTGCCAGCAGCCAGGGGGTTTATCAGCCCCAGCATTTT. This gives the protein CASSQGVYQPQHF.

V and J are TRBV6-2 or TRBV6-3 and TRBJ2-1; no firm D call. Between the trimmed V and J ends, which lost 6 bases and 7 bases, there was a span of 19 bases. The CDR3 is made up of 15 amino acids. Germline CDR1 MNHEY, CDR2 SVGEGT. CDR3 in amino acids: CASSHSALRGNEQFF. CDR3 coding DNA: TGTGCCAGCAGCCATTCGGCCCTGAGAGGAAATGAGCAGTTCTTC.

The genes are TRBV4-3 and TRBJ1-2; possible D gene TRBD1, 5 bases. Germline lookup yields CDR1 LGHNA and CDR2 YSLEER. The CDR3 loop spans 14 amino acids. The V and J ends lost 1 base and 3 bases respectively, with 9 bases between them. The CDR3 nucleotides are TGCGCCAGCAGCCAAGGAGGGACGGACTATGGCTACACCTTC. Translating gives CASSQGGTDYGYTF.

This chain links TRBV28 with TRBJ2-5; 7 nucleotides align to TRBD1. The ends lost 7 bases at V and 1 base at J; junction bases unmatched: 3. From germline, CDR1 is MDHEN and CDR2 SYDVKM. CDR3 length: 13 residues. CDR3 DNA sequence: TGTGCCAGCAAAAGACAGGGCCAAGAGACCCAGTACTTC. Its protein is CASKRQGQETQYF.

The chain combines TRBV5-1 with TRBJ2-5; TRBD1 matches at 8 bases. CDR1 and CDR2 from the germline V gene are SGHRS and YFSETQ. The CDR3 has 14 residues. Germline trimming cut 4 bases from V and 4 bases from J; bases unmatched to any gene: 6. In nucleotides, the CDR3 is TGCGCCAGCAGCCAGACAGGGGACGGAGAGACCCAGTACTTC. Translation gives CASSQTGDGETQYF.

The chain couples TRBV3-1 (or the pseudogene TRBV3-2) to TRBJ2-7; tentatively, D is TRBD1 or TRBD2 (5 bases each). Trimming removed 1 base at V and 5 bases at J, with 12 bases between. The CDR3 length is 14 residues. Germline-derived CDR1 and CDR2 are LGHDT and YNNKEL (reference sequence). CDR3 nucleotides: TGTGCCAGCAGCCAAGTCCGGGACGCTAACGAGCAGTACTTC. Its protein is CASSQVRDANEQYF.

The chain is built from TRBV9 and TRBJ2-3; possible D gene TRBD1, 5 bases. Per the germline V gene, CDR1 is SGDLS and CDR2 is YYNGEE. Trimming cost V 0 bases and J 2 bases, with 10 bases left between them. This CDR3 is built from 15 residues. CDR3 nucleotides: TGTGCCAGCAGCGTAGATCAGGGTATCACAGATACGCAGTATTTT. Translated, it gives CASSVDQGITDTQYF.

The CDR3 reads CASRPGHTYEQYF. The CDR3 DNA follows: TGTGCCAGCAGGCCGGGGCATACCTACGAGCAGTACTTC. The rearrangement uses TRBV2 and TRBJ2-7; D possibly matches TRBD1 or TRBD2 (5 bases each). Germline V gene data show CDR1 as SNHLY and CDR2 as FYNNEI. V shed 6 bases and J shed 2 bases, with 11 bases lying between them. CDR3 size: 13 residues.

The V gene is TRBV5-6, the J gene TRBJ2-7; the D gene could be TRBD1 or TRBD2 (7 bases each). CDR3 length: 16 residues. Trimming removed 1 base at V and 5 bases at J, with 19 bases between. CDR1 is SGHDT, CDR2 YYEEEE, per germline. This CDR3 is CASSLFPGGALDEQYF. DNA for the CDR3: TGTGCCAGCAGCTTGTTTCCAGGGGGGGCACTTGACGAGCAGTACTTC.